Shown below are 27 T cell receptor beta chains from a single sample sequenced in a study of T cell clones after liver transplantation. Assay: immunoSEQ multiplex PCR; the TCRdb copy retains only in-frame clones and omits some. The sample shows 60,000 or so clones, less than 75% of them seen only once. Sample: CD4+ T cells from blood, taken at the 22-month timepoint. All receptors derive from a human patient who received a liver transplant. These T cells may partly come from the graft donor.

This chain uses TRBV11-2 with TRBJ2-5; 13 bases align to TRBD2. The ends lost 5 bases at V and 1 base at J; junction bases unmatched: 7. Germline V lookup: CDR1 SGHAT, CDR2 FQNNGV. The CDR3 length is 17 residues. Written as DNA, the CDR3 is TGTGCCAGCAGCCGGACTAGCGGGGGCGGATCCCAAGAGACCCAGTACTTC. This gives the protein CASSRTSGGGSQETQYF.

The V and J genes are TRBV7-2 and TRBJ1-6; no definite D call. Per the germline V gene, CDR1 is SGHTA and CDR2 is FQGNSA. V lost 1 base and J lost 7, with 17 bases in between. The CDR3 spans 17 residues. The CDR3: CASSLEGLRPINSPLHF. The CDR3, as DNA: TGTGCCAGCAGCTTAGAAGGACTCCGTCCTATCAATTCACCCCTCCACTTT.

This clone was seen only a few times. The chain joins TRBV18 to TRBJ1-5; unclear D gene. From germline, CDR1 is KGHSH and CDR2 LQKENI. The CDR3 consists of 13 residues. Between the trimmed V and J ends, which lost 2 bases and 3 bases, there was a span of 5 bases. Written as DNA, the CDR3 is TGTGCCAGCTCACCATTAGACAATCAGCCCCAGCATTTT. Translation gives CASSPLDNQPQHF.

This chain joins TRBV19 and TRBJ2-7; either TRBD1 or TRBD2 may supply D (5 bases each). V was pared by 5 bases and J by 2 bases, with 16 bases between. Germline-derived CDR1 and CDR2 are LNHDA and SQIVND (reference sequence). The CDR3 runs to 15 residues. CDR3 sequence reads: CASSETPGRAYEQYF. CDR3 sequence (DNA): TGTGCCAGTAGTGAAACCCCGGGACGGGCCTACGAGCAGTACTTC. Supplemented by reference TRBV19 and TRBJ2-7, the full variable domain reads DGGITQSPKYLFRKEGQNVTLSCEQNLNHDAMYWYRQDPGQGLRLIYYSQIVNDFQKGDIAEGYSVSREKKESFPLTVTSAQKNPTAFYLCASSETPGRAYEQYFGPGTRLTVT.

The chain employs TRBV7-9 and TRBJ2-3, with D tentatively TRBD1 or TRBD2 (5 bases each). The germline V gene has CDR1 SEHNR and CDR2 FQNEAQ (reference sequence). Trimming cost V 5 bases and J 5 bases, with 11 bases left between them. There are 13 residues in the CDR3. The CDR3 spells CASSPSGGDTQYF. As DNA, the CDR3 is TGTGCCAGCAGCCCCAGTGGGGGAGATACGCAGTATTTT.

The V gene is TRBV9, the J gene TRBJ2-6, with D maybe TRBD2 (5 bases). Trimming took off 0 bases at V and 0 bases at J, with 16 bases between the two ends. This CDR3 region has 19 residues. Germline CDR1 reads SGDLS; CDR2 reads YYNGEE. The CDR3 DNA sequence: TGTGCCAGCAGCGTAGGAGTAGGAGGACGGGCCTCTGGGGCCAACGTCCTGACTTTC. It codes for CASSVGVGGRASGANVLTF. The complete variable domain, with remaining parts taken from reference TRBV9 and TRBJ2-6, reads DSGVTQTPKHLITATGQRVTLRCSPRSGDLSVYWYQQSLDQGLQFLIQYYNGEERAKGNILERFSAQQFPDLHSELNLSSLELGDSALYFCASSVGVGGRASGANVLTFGAGSRLTVL.

V and J are TRBV9 and TRBJ2-1; 8 bases match TRBD1. Germline V CDR1 and CDR2: SGDLS, YYNGEE. The CDR3 loop spans 15 amino acids. The junction had 5 bases not matched to a gene; V was cut back by 0 bases and J by 6 bases. The CDR3 loop reads CASSVGTGLGNEQFF. The CDR3 region has the DNA TGTGCCAGCAGCGTAGGGACAGGGTTGGGCAATGAGCAGTTCTTC.

The chain joins TRBV5-4 to TRBJ1-1, with no clear D. CDR1 is SGHNT and CDR2 is YYREEE in the germline V gene (reference sequence). V was pared by 6 bases and J by 7 bases, with 10 bases between. The CDR3 loop spans 11 amino acids. The CDR3 loop reads CASTWGSEAFF. Here the CDR3 DNA reads TGTGCCAGCACCTGGGGAAGTGAAGCTTTCTTT. Based on the CDR3 plus reference TRBV5-4 and TRBJ1-1, the full variable domain is ETGVTQSPTHLIKTRGQQVTLRCSSQSGHNTVSWYQQALGQGPQFIFQYYREEENGRGNFPPRFSGLQFPNYSSELNVNALELDDSALYLCASTWGSEAFFGQGTRLTVV.

The chain carries TRBV20-1 and TRBJ1-2, with unresolved D. This CDR3 has 11 amino acids. CDR1 and CDR2 (germline): DFQATT, SNEGSKA (reference sequence). Trimming removed 3 bases from V and 5 bases from J, with 7 bases in between. The CDR3 protein is CSASQVYGYTF. CDR3 nucleotide sequence: TGCAGTGCTAGTCAGGTTTATGGCTACACCTTC.

Only a few counts were recorded for this clone. Other DNA variants within this sample encode the same CDR3. The V gene is TRBV6-5, the J gene TRBJ1-6; tentative D call: TRBD1 (6 bases). The CDR3 extends over 14 amino acids. Germline CDR1 is MNHEY and CDR2 is SVGAGI. Trimming took off 5 bases at V and 5 bases at J, with 10 bases between the two ends. The CDR3 coding sequence is TGTGCCAGCAGTCTCAGGGGAGATAATTCACCCCTCCACTTT. It is translated as CASSLRGDNSPLHF.

The chain combines TRBV21-1 with TRBJ2-5; the D segment call TRBD1 is taken from the table without a DNA check. TRBV21-1 is classified as a pseudogene. The CDR3 length is 16 residues. The CDR3 sequence is CASPKGGRGSIKTQYF. CDR3 sequence (DNA): TGTGCCAGCCCAAAAGGGGGCCGAGGGTCAATAAAGACCCAGTACTTC.

This chain connects TRBV5-1 to TRBJ2-3, with D uncertain. V lost 2 bases and J lost 0, with 10 bases in between. Per the germline V gene, CDR1 is SGHRS and CDR2 is YFSETQ. The CDR3 loop spans 15 amino acids. CDR3 protein: CASSFEAVSTDTQYF. In nucleotides, the CDR3 is TGCGCCAGCAGCTTTGAGGCAGTTAGCACAGATACGCAGTATTTT.

This chain links TRBV9 with TRBJ1-1; D is unresolved. The CDR3 extends over 13 amino acids. The V gene lost 0 bases and the J gene lost 8 bases, with 11 bases spanning the gap. The germline V gene has CDR1 SGDLS and CDR2 YYNGEE. For the CDR3, the DNA is TGTGCCAGCAGCGTAGTTGGTATGGCAGAAGCTTTCTTT. Its protein is CASSVVGMAEAFF.

This clone was counted a few times. This rearrangement joins TRBV7-8 to TRBJ1-4; 7 positions match TRBD1. Germline V lookup: CDR1 SGHVS, CDR2 FQNEAQ. CDR3 length equals 18 residues. The V gene end was trimmed by 1 base and the J gene end by 0 bases; junction bases not matched to a gene: 8. The CDR3 spells CASSLGYTGASTNEKLFF. The CDR3 DNA sequence: TGTGCCAGCAGCTTAGGATATACAGGGGCCTCAACTAATGAAAAACTGTTTTTT.

This CDR3 reads CASTPGDRLNSPLHF. Written as DNA, the CDR3 is TGTGCCAGCACCCCCGGGGACAGACTGAATTCACCCCTCCACTTT. This chain joins TRBV6-1 and TRBJ1-6; 7 bases are shared with TRBD1. The junction had 10 bases not matched to a gene; V was cut back by 7 bases and J by 7 bases. Germline V gives CDR1 MNHNS, CDR2 SASEGT. The CDR3 length is 15 residues.

This clone appeared a few times. V usage is TRBV5-1 and J usage is TRBJ2-3; D unclear. This CDR3 has 14 residues. From germline, CDR1 is SGHRS and CDR2 YFSETQ. Trimming stripped 3 bases from V and 2 bases from J, with 10 bases between. CDR3 nucleotide sequence: TGCGCCAGCAGCTCCTTGGAGAACACAGATACGCAGTATTTT. Its translation is CASSSLENTDTQYF.

The chain couples TRBV10-3 to TRBJ2-7; D might be TRBD1 (5 bases). The V end was cut by 8 bases, the J end by 2 bases, with 7 bases between. Germline V lookup: CDR1 ENHRY, CDR2 SYGVKD. This CDR3 has 11 amino acids. The CDR3: CAIGATYEQYF. Here the CDR3 DNA reads TGTGCCATCGGGGCCACCTACGAGCAGTACTTC.

The chain couples TRBV6-5 to TRBJ2-7; perhaps TRBD1 as D (6 bases). Trimming took 0 bases from V and 5 from J, leaving 17 bases between them. CDR1 is MNHEY, CDR2 SVGAGI, per germline. This CDR3 spans 16 amino acids. The DNA for the CDR3 is TGTGCCAGCAGTTACTCGAATTTTCTCAGGGGCAACGAGCAGTACTTC. Protein: CASSYSNFLRGNEQYF.

The genes are TRBV10-1 and TRBJ2-1; no firm D call. CDR1 is WNHNN, CDR2 SYGVQD, per germline (reference sequence). This CDR3 has 11 amino acids. V was cut by 2 bases and J by 15 bases, with 11 bases left in between. The CDR3 DNA is TGCGCCAGCAGTGAGAGACTGGGCGGGTTCTTC. Protein product: CASSERLGGFF.

This chain links TRBV5-5 with TRBJ2-6; D possibly corresponds to TRBD1 (5 bases). Germline V gives CDR1 SGHKS, CDR2 YYEKEE (reference sequence). This CDR3 has 17 amino acids. V was trimmed by 0 bases and J by 0 bases, leaving 10 bases between them. This chain's CDR3 is CASSLAQGPSGANVLTF. The CDR3 region has the DNA TGTGCCAGCAGCTTGGCCCAGGGCCCCTCTGGGGCCAACGTCCTGACTTTC.

V is TRBV6-6 and J is TRBJ2-7, with TRBD2 matching over 9 bases. The CDR3 runs 16 residues. From germline, CDR1 is MNHNY and CDR2 SVGAGI (reference sequence). The V and J ends lost 2 bases and 4 bases, in that order; junction bases with no gene match: 9. CDR3 DNA sequence: TGTGCCAGCAGTTACGGGTTAGCGGGGGTCGGGTACGAGCAGTACTTC. Translating it yields CASSYGLAGVGYEQYF.

The chain couples TRBV19 to TRBJ2-1, with 10 bases fitting TRBD2. The ends lost 1 base at V and 8 bases at J; junction bases unmatched: 5. The CDR3 has 15 amino acids. The germline V gene encodes CDR1 LNHDA and CDR2 SQIVND (reference sequence). The CDR3 reads CASSIASGGLYEQFF. The CDR3 DNA sequence: TGTGCCAGTAGTATAGCTAGCGGGGGCCTTTATGAGCAGTTCTTC.

The chain is built from TRBV2 and TRBJ2-7, with 7 bases lining up with TRBD1. The junction had 8 bases not matched to a gene; V was cut back by 3 bases and J by 0 bases. This CDR3 has 16 amino acids. CDR1 is SNHLY, CDR2 FYNNEI, per germline. The CDR3 reads CASSDPGQTSSYEQYF. DNA of the CDR3: TGTGCCAGCAGTGACCCGGGACAGACAAGCTCCTACGAGCAGTACTTC.

This CDR3 is CASAGTSDVEQFF. Written as DNA, the CDR3 is TGTGCCAGCGCCGGGACTAGCGATGTAGAGCAGTTCTTC. The J gene is TRBJ2-1, the V gene TRBV19; 10 nucleotides match TRBD2. V gave up 9 bases and J gave up 10 bases; unmatched junction bases: 9. The CDR3 is 13 residues long. The V gene's germline CDR1 is LNHDA and CDR2 SQIVND (reference sequence).

The J gene is TRBJ2-4, the V gene TRBV6-6; TRBD1 agrees at 7 bases. V gave up 6 bases and J gave up 8 bases; unmatched junction bases: 10. CDR1 is MNHNY, CDR2 SVGAGI, per germline (reference sequence). The CDR3 spans 14 residues. CDR3 nucleotide sequence: TGTGCCAGCAGCAACAGGGGCCGTAGGGACATTCAGTACTTC. This sequence encodes CASSNRGRRDIQYF.

This clone was picked up many times. This chain connects TRBV11-2 to TRBJ1-6; no clear D. The V end lost 4 bases, the J end lost 8 bases, and 12 bases lay between the germline ends. There are 14 residues in the CDR3. Germline V gene lookup returns CDR1 SGHAT and CDR2 FQNNGV. The CDR3 loop is CASSSLGSDSPLHF. For the CDR3, the DNA is TGTGCCAGCAGCTCACTAGGGAGTGATTCACCCCTCCACTTT.

The genes are TRBV19 and TRBJ2-2; TRBD1 agrees at 8 bases. CDR1 is LNHDA and CDR2 is SQIVND in the germline V gene (reference sequence). V was clipped by 4 bases and J by 4 bases; unmatched bases: 8. The CDR3 is 16 amino acids. CDR3 DNA: TGTGCCAGTAGTACGCCAATTGACAGGGGCACCGGGGAGCTGTTTTTT. This encodes CASSTPIDRGTGELFF.